The rows below give T cell receptor beta chains drawn from one sample of a study of blood T cell repertoires in COVID-19. The data were produced by immunoSEQ multiplex PCR, yet TCRdb's version contains in-frame clones alone and is incomplete. The profile shows around 160,000 clones, approximately 86% of them singletons. Sequenced input: peripheral blood. These receptors were taken from a man in his sixties with acute or convalescent COVID-19. The CDR3 runs from the conserved cysteine through the conserved F or W. The order of the fields is V gene, J gene, D gene, clone size, CDR3 DNA, CDR3 protein. A D gene is named only where the DNA matches it firmly. Some rows have no size entry. The others give once, few or many, or a class for an expanded clone.

v_call: TRBV30
j_call: TRBJ2-7
d_call: TRBD2
clone_size: .
cdr3_nt: TGTGCCTGGGAAAAAGCGGGAGGGTCGGGCGAGCAGTACTTC
cdr3_aa: CAWEKAGGSGEQYF

v_call: TRBV6-6
j_call: TRBJ1-2
d_call: TRBD1
clone_size: .
cdr3_nt: TGTGCCAGCAGTCCCTCGAGGACAGGGGGCTATGGCTACACCTTC
cdr3_aa: CASSPSRTGGYGYTF

v_call: TRBV2
j_call: TRBJ2-1
d_call: TRBD1
clone_size: .
cdr3_nt: TGTGCCAGCAGTCAGGACAGGGTTCACTACAATGAGCAGTTCTTC
cdr3_aa: CASSQDRVHYNEQFF

v_call: TRBV7-8
j_call: TRBJ1-3
d_call: TRBD1
clone_size: .
cdr3_nt: TGTGCCAGCAGCCCTCGACAGGGTACAGGCTCTGGAAACACCATATATTTT
cdr3_aa: CASSPRQGTGSGNTIYF

v_call: TRBV5-1
j_call: TRBJ1-1
d_call: .
clone_size: .
cdr3_nt: TGCGCCAGCAGCCAAGGCGGGGACTTTGAAGCTTTCTTT
cdr3_aa: CASSQGGDFEAFF

v_call: TRBV3-1/TRBV3-2
j_call: TRBJ1-6
d_call: TRBD1
clone_size: once
cdr3_nt: TGTGCCAGCAGCCAAGTAGGGACAGATAATTCACCCCTCCACTTT
cdr3_aa: CASSQVGTDNSPLHF

v_call: TRBV3-1/TRBV3-2
j_call: TRBJ1-2
d_call: TRBD1
clone_size: .
cdr3_nt: TGTGCCAGCAGCCTCCGAGACAGGGTCGGGGACGGCTACACCTTC
cdr3_aa: CASSLRDRVGDGYTF

v_call: TRBV11-3
j_call: TRBJ2-3
d_call: .
clone_size: .
cdr3_nt: TGTGCCAGCAGCCCCGGCGGCAGCACAGATACGCAGTATTTT
cdr3_aa: CASSPGGSTDTQYF

v_call: TRBV18
j_call: TRBJ2-1
d_call: .
clone_size: .
cdr3_nt: TGTGCCAGCTCACCAGGGCACAACCTGGTCGATGAGCAGTTCTTC
cdr3_aa: CASSPGHNLVDEQFF

v_call: TRBV27
j_call: TRBJ2-3
d_call: TRBD2
clone_size: .
cdr3_nt: TGTGCCAGCATGCGACTTTCTAGCGGGAGAGGAAGCACAGATACGCAGTATTTT
cdr3_aa: CASMRLSSGRGSTDTQYF

v_call: TRBV7-8
j_call: TRBJ1-3
d_call: TRBD1
clone_size: .
cdr3_nt: TGTGCCAGCAGCTCCCAGGGGGGCGCTTACTCTGGAAACACCATATATTTT
cdr3_aa: CASSSQGGAYSGNTIYF

v_call: TRBV4-2
j_call: TRBJ1-5
d_call: .
clone_size: .
cdr3_nt: TGTGCCAGCAGCCAAGCGTTACAGGGTAATCAGCCCCAGCATTTT
cdr3_aa: CASSQALQGNQPQHF

v_call: TRBV28
j_call: TRBJ2-1
d_call: .
clone_size: .
cdr3_nt: TGTGCCAGCAGCTTCGGGATGAATGAGCAGTTCTTC
cdr3_aa: CASSFGMNEQFF

v_call: TRBV29-1
j_call: TRBJ1-1
d_call: .
clone_size: .
cdr3_nt: TGCAGCGTCGAGGCCAGTTTAAAAACTGAAGCTTTCTTT
cdr3_aa: CSVEASLKTEAFF

v_call: TRBV30
j_call: TRBJ1-2
d_call: .
clone_size: .
cdr3_nt: TGTGCCTGGAGTGTACGGCAGGGGAACTATGGCTACACCTTC
cdr3_aa: CAWSVRQGNYGYTF

v_call: TRBV2
j_call: TRBJ1-2
d_call: .
clone_size: .
cdr3_nt: TGTGCCAGCCGCTACGGACAGTCAACCTATGGCTACACCTTC
cdr3_aa: CASRYGQSTYGYTF

v_call: TRBV7-9
j_call: TRBJ1-4
d_call: .
clone_size: .
cdr3_nt: TGTGCCAGCAGCACCCGTTCGGGGGTGGAAAAACTGTTTTTT
cdr3_aa: CASSTRSGVEKLFF

v_call: TRBV27
j_call: TRBJ2-7
d_call: TRBD2
clone_size: .
cdr3_nt: TGTGCCAGCAGTTTAGCGGGAGCCTCTGCCGAGCAGTACTTC
cdr3_aa: CASSLAGASAEQYF

v_call: TRBV28
j_call: TRBJ1-6
d_call: .
clone_size: .
cdr3_nt: TGTGCCAGCAGCCCACAGTACAGGGATTCACCCCTCCACTTT
cdr3_aa: CASSPQYRDSPLHF

v_call: TRBV20-1
j_call: TRBJ2-1
d_call: TRBD2
clone_size: .
cdr3_nt: TGCAGTGCTAGTAAACTAGCGGGAGAGCTCAATGAGCAGTTCTTC
cdr3_aa: CSASKLAGELNEQFF

v_call: TRBV6-5
j_call: TRBJ2-1
d_call: TRBD2
clone_size: once
cdr3_nt: TGTGCCAGCAGGGATCTAGCGGGAGGTCGCAATGAGCAGTTCTTC
cdr3_aa: CASRDLAGGRNEQFF

v_call: TRBV6-5
j_call: TRBJ2-1
d_call: TRBD1
clone_size: .
cdr3_nt: TGTGCCAGCAGGGACAGGGCTTACAATGAGCAGTTCTTC
cdr3_aa: CASRDRAYNEQFF

v_call: TRBV15
j_call: TRBJ1-5
d_call: TRBD1
clone_size: once
cdr3_nt: TGTGCCACCAGCAGAGAGGGACAGCCGATGGGGCCCCAGCATTTT
cdr3_aa: CATSREGQPMGPQHF

v_call: TRBV6-5
j_call: TRBJ1-2
d_call: TRBD1
clone_size: .
cdr3_nt: TGTGCCAGCAGTTGGACAGGGCGGGATGGCTACACCTTC
cdr3_aa: CASSWTGRDGYTF

v_call: TRBV21-1
j_call: TRBJ2-7
d_call: .
clone_size: .
cdr3_nt: TGTGCCAGCAGCATGGCCTCCTCCTACGAGCAGTACTTC
cdr3_aa: CASSMASSYEQYF

v_call: TRBV5-4
j_call: TRBJ1-1
d_call: TRBD1
clone_size: .
cdr3_nt: TGTGCCAGCAGCTTGGCCAGACAGGGAAACACTGAAGCTTTCTTT
cdr3_aa: CASSLARQGNTEAFF

v_call: TRBV19
j_call: TRBJ2-1
d_call: TRBD2
clone_size: .
cdr3_nt: TGTGCCACCGAGGGCGGGAGTGGGAATGAGCAGTTCTTC
cdr3_aa: CATEGGSGNEQFF

v_call: TRBV24-1
j_call: TRBJ2-1
d_call: TRBD2
clone_size: .
cdr3_nt: TGTGCCACCACCGGACTAGCGGGAGGGGTCCATGAGCAGTTCTTC
cdr3_aa: CATTGLAGGVHEQFF

v_call: TRBV1
j_call: TRBJ2-2
d_call: .
clone_size: .
cdr3_nt: TGCACCAGCAGCCACCTGACTAGCGGGACGGACACCGGGGAGCTGTTTTTT
cdr3_aa: CTSSHLTSGTDTGELFF

v_call: TRBV28
j_call: TRBJ1-5
d_call: .
clone_size: .
cdr3_nt: TGTGCCAGCACCTACAGGGTGAGCAATCAGCCCCAGCATTTT
cdr3_aa: CASTYRVSNQPQHF

v_call: TRBV19
j_call: TRBJ1-5
d_call: TRBD1
clone_size: once
cdr3_nt: TGTGCCAGTAGTATAGATCAGGGGGGTTTTCAGCCCCAGCATTTT
cdr3_aa: CASSIDQGGFQPQHF

v_call: TRBV3-1/TRBV3-2
j_call: TRBJ2-4
d_call: TRBD2
clone_size: .
cdr3_nt: TGTGCCAGCAGCCAAGATCCTAGCGGGTTCGAGTACTTC
cdr3_aa: CASSQDPSGFEYF

v_call: TRBV19
j_call: TRBJ1-5
d_call: TRBD1
clone_size: .
cdr3_nt: TGTGCCAGTAGGCGGACAGGGGTCGATAGCAATCAGCCCCAGCATTTT
cdr3_aa: CASRRTGVDSNQPQHF

v_call: TRBV6-6
j_call: TRBJ1-2
d_call: .
clone_size: .
cdr3_nt: TGTGCCAGCAGTGATCAGGGGCTTGGCTACACCTTC
cdr3_aa: CASSDQGLGYTF

v_call: TRBV13
j_call: TRBJ1-1
d_call: TRBD1
clone_size: .
cdr3_nt: TGTGCCAGCAAATCTCCGGGACAGGGGCCTCCTCCTGAAACTGAAGCTTTCTTT
cdr3_aa: CASKSPGQGPPPETEAFF

v_call: TRBV15
j_call: TRBJ1-1
d_call: .
clone_size: .
cdr3_nt: TGTGCCACCAGCAGAGGGGGGGGCGCGAGCACTGAAGCTTTCTTT
cdr3_aa: CATSRGGGASTEAFF

v_call: TRBV7-8
j_call: TRBJ2-6
d_call: TRBD1
clone_size: .
cdr3_nt: TGTGCCAGCAGCTTATCCGGGACAGGTCGCATCTCTGGGGCCAACGTCCTGACTTTC
cdr3_aa: CASSLSGTGRISGANVLTF

v_call: TRBV6-6
j_call: TRBJ2-2
d_call: TRBD2
clone_size: .
cdr3_nt: TGTGCCACCCGGCGGCGGGAGACCGGGGAGCTGTTTTTT
cdr3_aa: CATRRRETGELFF

v_call: TRBV6-2/TRBV6-3
j_call: TRBJ2-1
d_call: TRBD2
clone_size: .
cdr3_nt: TGTGCCAGCAGTTCCGCGGGAGGTAGGGATGAGCAGTTCTTC
cdr3_aa: CASSSAGGRDEQFF

v_call: TRBV6-6
j_call: TRBJ2-1
d_call: TRBD2
clone_size: .
cdr3_nt: TGTGCCAGCAGTTACTCGAAGAGCGGGGGTTACAATGAGCAGTTCTTC
cdr3_aa: CASSYSKSGGYNEQFF

v_call: TRBV11-3
j_call: TRBJ2-1
d_call: .
clone_size: .
cdr3_nt: TGTGCCAGCAGCTTACTCGGGTCGAGTGAGCAGTTCTTC
cdr3_aa: CASSLLGSSEQFF

v_call: TRBV15
j_call: TRBJ2-3
d_call: TRBD1
clone_size: .
cdr3_nt: TGTGCCACCAGCAGATCGGGGGGACAGGGGTACACAGATACGCAGTATTTT
cdr3_aa: CATSRSGGQGYTDTQYF

v_call: TRBV11-2
j_call: TRBJ1-6
d_call: TRBD1
clone_size: .
cdr3_nt: TGTGCCAGCAGCTTAGTCACAGGGGTATGGAGGAATTCACCCCTCCACTTT
cdr3_aa: CASSLVTGVWRNSPLHF

v_call: TRBV6-2/TRBV6-3
j_call: TRBJ2-5
d_call: TRBD1
clone_size: .
cdr3_nt: TGTGCCAGCAGTTACCTGACAGGGGCGGAGACCCAGTACTTC
cdr3_aa: CASSYLTGAETQYF

v_call: TRBV7-3
j_call: TRBJ1-1
d_call: TRBD1
clone_size: once
cdr3_nt: TGTGCCAGCAGCCTAGACAGGGTAACTGAAGCTTTCTTT
cdr3_aa: CASSLDRVTEAFF

v_call: TRBV11-2
j_call: TRBJ1-1
d_call: .
clone_size: .
cdr3_nt: TGTGCCAGCACAATGCAGCCGACCGGAGCTGAAGCTTTCTTT
cdr3_aa: CASTMQPTGAEAFF

v_call: TRBV28
j_call: TRBJ1-2
d_call: .
clone_size: .
cdr3_nt: TGTGCCAGCATGGGATCGGGGGACTCTCTTTCGCTGGCGCGAGCCTATGGCTACACCTTC
cdr3_aa: CASMGSGDSLSLARAYGYTF

v_call: TRBV24-1
j_call: TRBJ2-7
d_call: .
clone_size: .
cdr3_nt: TGTGCCACCAGTGAACCCTCAGGGGCCGAGCAGTACTTC
cdr3_aa: CATSEPSGAEQYF

v_call: TRBV6-5
j_call: TRBJ2-1
d_call: .
clone_size: .
cdr3_nt: TGTGCCAGTGCGCGGGATGCCTACAATGAGCAGTTCTTC
cdr3_aa: CASARDAYNEQFF